These 20 T cell receptor beta chains originate from one sample sequenced in a study of graft-versus-host responses after intestinal transplantation. Clones were read by immunoSEQ multiplex PCR, and TCRdb kept only the in-frame ones, dropping some. This table has 9,500 or so clones, approximately 87% appearing once. Sequenced here: PBMCs, sampled 230 to 250 days after intestinal transplant. These receptors were collected from a human patient who received an intestinal transplant, so some T cells may come from the graft donor.

The chain employs TRBV7-9 and TRBJ1-5; D ambiguous. Germline-derived CDR1 and CDR2 are SEHNR and FQNEAQ (reference sequence). V was shortened by 5 bases and J by 4 bases, with 9 bases between the two germline ends. This CDR3 comprises 13 residues. The CDR3 reads CASSPDGNQPQHF. The CDR3 DNA follows: TGTGCCAGCAGCCCGGACGGGAATCAGCCCCAGCATTTT.

The chain's CDR3 is CASSDRGGVAGEQFF. In nucleotides, the CDR3 is TGTGCCAGCAGTGACCGTGGGGGGGTAGCTGGGGAGCAGTTCTTC. The V and J genes are TRBV6-4 and TRBJ2-1, with 7 bases lining up with TRBD2. The CDR3 spans 15 residues. CDR1 and CDR2 from the germline V gene are MRHNA and SNTAGT. Trimming cost V 2 bases and J 10 bases; bases outside gene matches: 11.

This chain uses TRBV14 with TRBJ2-1; D is ambiguous. There are 15 residues in the CDR3. Trimming shortened V by 4 bases and J by 0 bases, and 10 bases separated the two germline ends. Germline V gene sequence: CDR1 SGHDN, CDR2 FVKESK. The CDR3 DNA reads TGTGCCAGCAGCCGGGTGATAAACTCCTACAATGAGCAGTTCTTC. This codes for CASSRVINSYNEQFF.

A single count supports this clone. V and J are TRBV29-1 and TRBJ2-1, with D unresolved. This CDR3 comprises 12 residues. Trimming stripped 5 bases from V and 3 bases from J, with 8 bases between. Per germline, CDR1 SQVTM and CDR2 ANQGSEA. The CDR3: CSVRTNYNEQFF. The CDR3 nucleotides read TGCAGCGTTAGAACCAACTACAATGAGCAGTTCTTC.

This chain links TRBV5-1 with TRBJ2-3, with a weak D call TRBD1 (6 bases). The CDR3 is 14 amino acids. V lost 6 bases, J lost 0 bases, and 11 bases lay in between. Germline-derived CDR1 and CDR2 are SGHRS and YFSETQ. In DNA, the CDR3 is TGCGCCAGCACTGGGGACATTAGCACAGATACGCAGTATTTT. Protein sequence: CASTGDISTDTQYF.

The gene calls are TRBV6-4 and TRBJ2-1, with 14 bases lining up with TRBD2. The CDR3 is 15 residues long. Looked up from germline, CDR1 is MRHNA and CDR2 is SNTAGT. J lost 8 bases, V lost 0 bases, and 0 bases had no gene match. CDR3 DNA sequence: TGTGCCAGCAGTGACTCGGGACTAGCGGGAGATGAGCAGTTCTTC. It encodes CASSDSGLAGDEQFF.

The V gene is TRBV6-4, the J gene TRBJ2-2; 7 bases agree with TRBD1. The J segment lost 1 base and the V segment lost 5 bases, leaving 1 base of the junction unmatched. There are 14 residues in the CDR3. CDR1 and CDR2 from the germline V gene are MRHNA and SNTAGT. The CDR3 here is CASSRQGNTGELFF. The CDR3 nucleotides are TGTGCCAGCAGTCGACAGGGGAACACCGGGGAGCTGTTTTTT.

The chain combines TRBV5-1 with TRBJ1-6, with 7 bases fitting TRBD1. CDR1 SGHRS and CDR2 YFSETQ come from the germline V gene. With V trimmed by 4 bases and J by 6 bases, 7 bases remained unmatched. The CDR3 length is 15 residues. The CDR3 region is CASSVRQGPNSPLHF. CDR3 DNA sequence: TGCGCCAGCAGCGTCCGACAGGGCCCTAATTCACCCCTCCACTTT.

This chain uses TRBV7-3 with TRBJ2-1; possibly TRBD2 for D (6 bases). Germline V gene lookup returns CDR1 SGHTA and CDR2 FQGTGA. Trimming stripped 2 bases from V and 4 bases from J, with 21 bases between. The CDR3 spans 18 residues. CDR3 region: CASSLYGAGRGEYNEQFF. The CDR3 nucleotides read TGTGCCAGCAGCTTATATGGGGCGGGACGTGGGGAGTACAATGAGCAGTTCTTC.

The chain carries TRBV5-6 and TRBJ2-1; unclear D gene. CDR1 and CDR2 from the germline V gene are SGHDT and YYEEEE. This CDR3 spans 12 amino acids. The V and J ends lost 0 bases and 4 bases respectively, with 2 bases between them. The CDR3: CASSLVYNEQFF. CDR3 sequence (DNA): TGTGCCAGCAGCTTGGTATACAATGAGCAGTTCTTC.

CDR3 protein: CASSPRSGRAVNEQFF. CDR3 in DNA: TGTGCCAGCTCACCCCGTAGCGGGAGGGCCGTCAATGAGCAGTTCTTC. The gene calls are TRBV18 and TRBJ2-1, with TRBD2 matching over 11 bases. This CDR3 spans 16 amino acids. In germline, CDR1 is KGHSH, CDR2 LQKENI. V was clipped by 3 bases and J by 6 bases; unmatched bases: 7. Based on the CDR3 plus reference TRBV18 and TRBJ2-1, the full variable domain is NAGVMQNPRHLVRRRGQEARLRCSPMKGHSHVYWYRQLPEEGLKFMVYLQKENIIDESGMPKERFSAEFPKEGPSILRIQQVVRGDSAAYFCASSPRSGRAVNEQFFGPGTRLTVL.

The V gene is TRBV5-4, the J gene TRBJ2-1; D may be TRBD2 (6 bases). The germline V and J ends were trimmed by 4 bases and 7 bases, with 12 bases remaining between them. The germline gives CDR1 SGHNT, CDR2 YYREEE (reference sequence). The CDR3 totals 13 residues. The CDR3 loop is CASSPPGGNEQFF. In DNA, the CDR3 is TGTGCCAGCAGCCCCCCTGGGGGGAATGAGCAGTTCTTC.

The rearrangement joins TRBV28 to TRBJ1-1; D not resolved. There are 13 residues in the CDR3. V dropped 7 bases and J dropped 5 bases, with 14 bases sitting between them. Per the germline V gene, CDR1 is MDHEN and CDR2 is SYDVKM. CDR3 in DNA: TGTGCCAGCAAACCGGGGAGGTATACTGAAGCTTTCTTT. It yields the protein CASKPGRYTEAFF. The full variable domain, its missing parts supplied by reference TRBV28 and TRBJ1-1, is DVKVTQSSRYLVKRTGEKVFLECVQDMDHENMFWYRQDPGLGLRLIYFSYDVKMKEKGDIPEGYSVSREKKERFSLILESASTNQTSMYLCASKPGRYTEAFFGQGTRLTVV.

The chain combines TRBV30 with TRBJ2-3, with 8 nucleotides matching TRBD2. Germline V gene data show CDR1 as GTSNPN and CDR2 as SVGIG (reference sequence). This CDR3 has 14 amino acids. With V trimmed by 2 bases and J by 3 bases, 4 bases remained unmatched. CDR3 DNA: TGTGCCTGGAGTAGAGGACTAGCTACAGATACGCAGTATTTT. Translating gives CAWSRGLATDTQYF.

The gene calls are TRBV2 and TRBJ2-3; D is perhaps TRBD1 (6 bases). The V gene lost 6 bases and the J gene lost 1 base, with 11 bases spanning the gap. The CDR3 is made up of 14 amino acids. In germline, CDR1 is SNHLY, CDR2 FYNNEI. The CDR3: CASRVYRGTDTQYF. CDR3 DNA sequence: TGTGCCAGCAGGGTATACAGGGGCACAGATACGCAGTATTTT.

The V gene is TRBV6-1, the J gene TRBJ2-7, with unresolved D. There are 11 residues in the CDR3. Germline CDR1 is MNHNS and CDR2 is SASEGT. V was cut by 9 bases and J by 4 bases, with 10 bases left in between. The CDR3 sequence is CASRSGYEQYF. CDR3 nucleotides: TGTGCCAGTCGCAGTGGTTACGAGCAGTACTTC.

This chain connects TRBV4-1 to TRBJ1-4, with D uncertain. Trimming stripped 2 bases from V and 0 bases from J, with 4 bases between. Germline V gives CDR1 MGHRA, CDR2 YSYEKL. The CDR3 runs 14 residues. The chain's CDR3 is CASSQTATNEKLFF. DNA of the CDR3: TGCGCCAGCAGCCAAACTGCAACTAATGAAAAACTGTTTTTT.

The chain carries TRBV5-1 and TRBJ1-5; TRBD1 matches at 7 bases. V was clipped by 4 bases and J by 2 bases; unmatched bases: 9. CDR1 is SGHRS and CDR2 is YFSETQ in the germline V gene. The CDR3 runs to 16 residues. The CDR3 nucleotides read TGCGCCAGCAGCCCGGGAGGGGGCAAGGGCAATCAGCCCCAGCATTTT. This sequence encodes CASSPGGGKGNQPQHF.

The chain has TRBV19 and TRBJ2-1; 10 bases align to TRBD1. Unmatched junction bases numbered 6, after V lost 6 bases and J lost 7 bases. The CDR3 length is 14 residues. Germline lookup yields CDR1 LNHDA and CDR2 SQIVND (reference sequence). The DNA for the CDR3 is TGTGCCAGTAGGAGAAGGACAGGGGGAAATGAGCAGTTCTTC. Its translation is CASRRRTGGNEQFF.

J is TRBJ2-7 and V is TRBV6-1, with 10 nucleotides matching TRBD1. The CDR3 is made up of 14 amino acids. The germline V gene encodes CDR1 MNHNS and CDR2 SASEGT. V was clipped by 3 bases and J by 3 bases; unmatched bases: 2. In DNA form, the CDR3 reads TGTGCCAGCAGTGATTGGGACAGGGGCTACGAGCAGTACTTC. As protein: CASSDWDRGYEQYF.